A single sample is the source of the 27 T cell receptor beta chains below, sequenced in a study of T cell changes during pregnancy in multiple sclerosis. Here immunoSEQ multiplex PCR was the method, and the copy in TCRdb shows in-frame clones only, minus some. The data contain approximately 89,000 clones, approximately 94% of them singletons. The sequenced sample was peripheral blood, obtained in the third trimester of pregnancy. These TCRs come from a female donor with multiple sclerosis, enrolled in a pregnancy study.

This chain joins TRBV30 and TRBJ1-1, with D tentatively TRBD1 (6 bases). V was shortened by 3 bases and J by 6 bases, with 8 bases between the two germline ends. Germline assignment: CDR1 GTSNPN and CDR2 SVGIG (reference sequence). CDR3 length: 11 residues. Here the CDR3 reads CAWRQGSEAFF. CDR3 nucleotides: TGTGCCTGGAGGCAGGGGTCTGAAGCTTTCTTT.

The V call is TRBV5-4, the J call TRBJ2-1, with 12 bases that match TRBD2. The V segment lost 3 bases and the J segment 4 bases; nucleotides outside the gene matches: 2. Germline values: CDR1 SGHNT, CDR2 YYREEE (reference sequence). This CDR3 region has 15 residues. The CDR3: CASSSTSGGYNEQFF. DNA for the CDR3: TGTGCCAGCAGCTCCACTAGCGGGGGGTACAATGAGCAGTTCTTC. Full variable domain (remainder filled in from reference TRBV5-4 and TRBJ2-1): ETGVTQSPTHLIKTRGQQVTLRCSSQSGHNTVSWYQQALGQGPQFIFQYYREEENGRGNFPPRFSGLQFPNYSSELNVNALELDDSALYLCASSSTSGGYNEQFFGPGTRLTVL.

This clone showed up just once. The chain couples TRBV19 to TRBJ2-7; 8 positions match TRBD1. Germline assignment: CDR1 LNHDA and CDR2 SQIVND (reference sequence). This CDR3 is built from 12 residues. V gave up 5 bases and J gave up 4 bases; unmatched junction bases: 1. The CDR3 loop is CASSRTGYEQYF. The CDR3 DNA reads TGTGCCAGTAGTCGGACAGGGTACGAGCAGTACTTC.

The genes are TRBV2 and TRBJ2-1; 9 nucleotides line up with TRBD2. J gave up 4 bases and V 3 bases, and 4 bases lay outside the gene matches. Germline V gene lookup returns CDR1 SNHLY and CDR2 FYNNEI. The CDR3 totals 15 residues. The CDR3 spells CASSEGGGDYNEQFF. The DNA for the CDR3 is TGTGCCAGCAGTGAGGGCGGGGGGGATTACAATGAGCAGTTCTTC.

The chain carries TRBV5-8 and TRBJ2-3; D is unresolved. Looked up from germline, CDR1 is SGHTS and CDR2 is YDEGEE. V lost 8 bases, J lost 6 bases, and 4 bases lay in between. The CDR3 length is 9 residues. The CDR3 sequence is CARADTQYF. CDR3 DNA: TGTGCCAGGGCTGATACGCAGTATTTT.

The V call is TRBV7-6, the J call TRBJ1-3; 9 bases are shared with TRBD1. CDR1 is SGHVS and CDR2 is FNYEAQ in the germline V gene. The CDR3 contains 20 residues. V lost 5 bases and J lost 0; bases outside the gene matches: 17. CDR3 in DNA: TGTGCCAGCAGCCCCACAGCTATCGACAGGGGGTCGGGCTCTGGAAACACCATATATTTT. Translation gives CASSPTAIDRGSGSGNTIYF.

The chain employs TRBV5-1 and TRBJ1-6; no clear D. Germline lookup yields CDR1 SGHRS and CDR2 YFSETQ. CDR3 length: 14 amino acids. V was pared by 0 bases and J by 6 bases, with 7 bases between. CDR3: CASSLGQVNSPLHF. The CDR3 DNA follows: TGCGCCAGCAGCTTGGGTCAGGTTAATTCACCCCTCCACTTT. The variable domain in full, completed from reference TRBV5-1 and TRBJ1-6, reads KAGVTQTPRYLIKTRGQQVTLSCSPISGHRSVSWYQQTPGQGLQFLFEYFSETQRNKGNFPGRFSGRQFSNSRSEMNVSTLELGDSALYLCASSLGQVNSPLHFGNGTRLTVT.

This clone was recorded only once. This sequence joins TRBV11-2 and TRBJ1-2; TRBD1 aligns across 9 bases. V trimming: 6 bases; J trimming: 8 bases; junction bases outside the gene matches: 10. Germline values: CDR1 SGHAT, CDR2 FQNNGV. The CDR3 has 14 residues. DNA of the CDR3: TGTGCCAGCAGGAGAACAGGGGGCGCTGGGGGCTACACCTTC. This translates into CASRRTGGAGGYTF.

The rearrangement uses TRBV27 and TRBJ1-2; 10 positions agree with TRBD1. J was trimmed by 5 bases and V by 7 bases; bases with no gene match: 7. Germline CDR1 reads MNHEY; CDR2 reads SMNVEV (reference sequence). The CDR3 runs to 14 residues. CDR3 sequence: CASKGTGALYGYTF. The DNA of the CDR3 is TGTGCCAGCAAAGGGACAGGGGCCCTATATGGCTACACCTTC.

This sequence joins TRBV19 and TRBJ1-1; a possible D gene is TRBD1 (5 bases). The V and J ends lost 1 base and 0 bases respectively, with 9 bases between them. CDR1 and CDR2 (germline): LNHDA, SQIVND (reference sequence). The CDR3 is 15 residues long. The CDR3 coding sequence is TGTGCCAGTAGTATAGTGGGGCCTTTGAACACTGAAGCTTTCTTT. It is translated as CASSIVGPLNTEAFF.

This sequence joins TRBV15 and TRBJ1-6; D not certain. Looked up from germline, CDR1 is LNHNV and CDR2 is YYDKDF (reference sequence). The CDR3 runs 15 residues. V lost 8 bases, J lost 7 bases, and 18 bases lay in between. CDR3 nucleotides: TGTGCCACCTCCGGGGTTGGACCGGGGAATTCACCCCTCCACTTT. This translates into CATSGVGPGNSPLHF.

The CDR3 loop reads CASSLVRGDYNEQFF. DNA for the CDR3: TGTGCCAGCAGCTTAGTGCGGGGGGACTACAATGAGCAGTTCTTC. V gene TRBV11-2 combines with J gene TRBJ2-1; TRBD2 matches 8 bases. The CDR3 is 15 amino acids. Germline CDR1 and CDR2: SGHAT and FQNNGV. J lost 3 bases, V lost 1 base, and 2 bases had no gene match.

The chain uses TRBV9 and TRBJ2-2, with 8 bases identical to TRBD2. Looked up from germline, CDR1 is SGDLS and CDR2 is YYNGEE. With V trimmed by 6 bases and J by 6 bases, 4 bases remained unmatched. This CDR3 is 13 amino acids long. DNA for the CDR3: TGTGCCAGCAATGACGGGGGGGCCGGGGAGCTGTTTTTT. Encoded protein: CASNDGGAGELFF.

The CDR3 region has the DNA TGTGCCAGCAGCTCTCGGACAGGGGGCCGGGATACGCAGTATTTT. It encodes CASSSRTGGRDTQYF. The chain recombines TRBV5-6 with TRBJ2-3, with TRBD1 matching 11 bases. Trimming cost V 3 bases and J 6 bases; bases outside gene matches: 6. The CDR3 length is 15 residues. The germline V gene has CDR1 SGHDT and CDR2 YYEEEE. Drawing the rest from reference TRBV5-6 and TRBJ2-3, the complete variable domain is DAGVTQSPTHLIKTRGQQVTLRCSPKSGHDTVSWYQQALGQGPQFIFQYYEEEERQRGNFPDRFSGHQFPNYSSELNVNALLLGDSALYLCASSSRTGGRDTQYFGPGTRLTVL.

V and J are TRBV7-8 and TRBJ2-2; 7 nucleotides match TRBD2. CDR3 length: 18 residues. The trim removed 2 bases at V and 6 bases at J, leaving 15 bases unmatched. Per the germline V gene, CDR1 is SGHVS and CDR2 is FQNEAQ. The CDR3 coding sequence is TGTGCCAGCAGCTTACAGGCGTCGGACTGGGAGGGGCCCGGGGAGCTGTTTTTT. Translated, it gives CASSLQASDWEGPGELFF. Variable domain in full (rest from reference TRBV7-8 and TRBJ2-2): GAGVSQSPRYKVAKRGQDVALRCDPISGHVSLFWYQQALGQGPEFLTYFQNEAQLDKSGLPSDRFFAERPEGSVSTLKIQRTQQEDSAVYLCASSLQASDWEGPGELFFGEGSRLTVL.

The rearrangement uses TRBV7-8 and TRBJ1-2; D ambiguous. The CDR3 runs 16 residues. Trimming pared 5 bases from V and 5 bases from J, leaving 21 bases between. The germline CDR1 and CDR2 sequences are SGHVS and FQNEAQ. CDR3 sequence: CASSPNTRGRVYGYTF. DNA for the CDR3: TGTGCCAGCAGCCCCAATACACGGGGTAGGGTTTATGGCTACACCTTC.

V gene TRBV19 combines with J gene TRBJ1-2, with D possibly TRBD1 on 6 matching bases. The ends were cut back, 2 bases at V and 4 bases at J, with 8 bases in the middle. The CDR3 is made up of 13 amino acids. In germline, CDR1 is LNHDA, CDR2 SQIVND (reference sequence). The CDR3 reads CASSIQGPYGYTF. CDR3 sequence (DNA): TGTGCCAGTAGTATACAGGGGCCCTATGGCTACACCTTC.

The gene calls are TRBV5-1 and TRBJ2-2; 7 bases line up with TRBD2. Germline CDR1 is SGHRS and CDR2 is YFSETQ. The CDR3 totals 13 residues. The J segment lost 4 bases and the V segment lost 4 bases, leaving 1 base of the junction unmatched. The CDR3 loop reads CASSREGTGELFF. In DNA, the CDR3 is TGCGCCAGCAGCAGGGAGGGCACCGGGGAGCTGTTTTTT.

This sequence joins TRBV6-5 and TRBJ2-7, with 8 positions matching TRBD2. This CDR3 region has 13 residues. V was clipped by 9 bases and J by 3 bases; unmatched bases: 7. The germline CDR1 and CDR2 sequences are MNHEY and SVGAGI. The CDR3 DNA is TGTGCCAGTTGGCGGGGGGCCGGCTACGAGCAGTACTTC. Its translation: CASWRGAGYEQYF.

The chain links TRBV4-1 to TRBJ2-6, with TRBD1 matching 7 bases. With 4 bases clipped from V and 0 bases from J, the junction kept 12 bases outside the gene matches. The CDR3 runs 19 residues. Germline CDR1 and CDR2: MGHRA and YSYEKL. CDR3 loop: CASSPITSGGRSGANVLTF. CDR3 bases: TGCGCCAGCAGCCCGATCACGTCAGGGGGTCGCTCTGGGGCCAACGTCCTGACTTTC.

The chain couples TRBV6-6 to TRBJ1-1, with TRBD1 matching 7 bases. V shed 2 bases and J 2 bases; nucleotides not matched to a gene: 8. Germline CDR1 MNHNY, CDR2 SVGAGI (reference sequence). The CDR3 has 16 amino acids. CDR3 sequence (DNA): TGTGCCAGCAGTTACACTAGGACAGGACATAACACTGAAGCTTTCTTT. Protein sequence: CASSYTRTGHNTEAFF.

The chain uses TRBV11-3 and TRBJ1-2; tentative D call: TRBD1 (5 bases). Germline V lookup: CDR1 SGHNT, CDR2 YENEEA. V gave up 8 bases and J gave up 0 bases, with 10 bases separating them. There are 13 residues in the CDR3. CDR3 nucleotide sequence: TGTGCCAGCTATGGGGGGGCTAACTATGGCTACACCTTC. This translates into CASYGGANYGYTF.

The CDR3 loop reads CASSPRDSSSSYNSPLHF. The CDR3 DNA sequence: TGCGCCAGCAGCCCAAGGGACAGCTCGAGCTCCTATAATTCACCCCTCCACTTT. The chain uses TRBV4-1 and TRBJ1-6, with TRBD1 matching over 7 bases. The J segment lost 0 bases and the V segment lost 4 bases, leaving 9 bases of the junction unmatched. In germline, CDR1 is MGHRA, CDR2 YSYEKL. This CDR3 comprises 18 residues.

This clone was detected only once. Here the CDR3 reads CASSLVPPGVLNTEAFF. CDR3 coding DNA: TGCGCCAGCAGCTTGGTCCCCCCAGGGGTACTGAACACTGAAGCTTTCTTT. The V and J genes are TRBV5-1 and TRBJ1-1; tentatively, D is TRBD1 (6 bases). This CDR3 contains 17 residues. Germline V lookup: CDR1 SGHRS, CDR2 YFSETQ. V was clipped by 0 bases and J by 0 bases, with 15 bases between them.

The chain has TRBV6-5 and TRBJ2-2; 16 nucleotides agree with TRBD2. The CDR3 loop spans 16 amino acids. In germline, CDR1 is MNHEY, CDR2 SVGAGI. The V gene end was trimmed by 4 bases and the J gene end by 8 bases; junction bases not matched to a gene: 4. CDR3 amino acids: CASSWGLAGGPGELFF. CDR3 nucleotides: TGTGCCAGCAGTTGGGGACTAGCGGGGGGGCCTGGGGAGCTGTTTTTT.

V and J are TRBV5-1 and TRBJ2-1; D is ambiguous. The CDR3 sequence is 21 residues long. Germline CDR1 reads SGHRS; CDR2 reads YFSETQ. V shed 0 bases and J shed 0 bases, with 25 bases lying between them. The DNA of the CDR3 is TGCGCCAGCAGCTTGGGACCGATGATGACACGATACGCGAGCTCCTACAATGAGCAGTTCTTC. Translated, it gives CASSLGPMMTRYASSYNEQFF.

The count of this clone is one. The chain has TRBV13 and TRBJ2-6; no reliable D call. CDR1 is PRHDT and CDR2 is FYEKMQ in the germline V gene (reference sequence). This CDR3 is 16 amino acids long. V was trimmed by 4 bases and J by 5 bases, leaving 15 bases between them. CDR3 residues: CASSSTGLGWANVLTF. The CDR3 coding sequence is TGTGCCAGCAGCTCGACCGGGTTAGGTTGGGCCAACGTCCTGACTTTC.